This passage covers 19 T cell receptor beta chains from one sample sequenced in a study of blood T cell repertoires in COVID-19. The data were produced by immunoSEQ multiplex PCR, yet TCRdb's version contains in-frame clones alone and is incomplete. This sample has 60,000 to 65,000 clones; 76% occur once, and the top ten carry around 50%. The sequencing sample was made of peripheral blood. The receptors come from an elderly woman with acute or convalescent COVID-19.

The V and J genes are TRBV15 and TRBJ1-1, with D unresolved. The length of the CDR3 is 15 residues. The V end lost 0 bases, the J end lost 0 bases, and 8 bases lay between the germline ends. Germline lookup yields CDR1 LNHNV and CDR2 YYDKDF (reference sequence). In DNA form, the CDR3 reads TGTGCCACCAGCAGAGATCCCGGGTTGAACACTGAAGCTTTCTTT. This codes for CATSRDPGLNTEAFF. The full variable domain, completed using reference TRBV15 and TRBJ1-1, is DAMVIQNPRYQVTQFGKPVTLSCSQTLNHNVMYWYQQKSSQAPKLLFHYYDKDFNNEADTPDNFQSRRPNTSFCFLDIRSPGLGDTAMYLCATSRDPGLNTEAFFGQGTRLTVV.

This clone was counted only a few times. The rearrangement links TRBV5-1 to TRBJ2-1, with 11 bases fitting TRBD2. CDR1 is SGHRS, CDR2 YFSETQ, per germline. V was pared by 0 bases and J by 9 bases, with 8 bases of the junction left unmatched. The CDR3 sequence is 16 residues long. CDR3 nucleotide sequence: TGCGCCAGCAGCTTGGGCCTAGCGGGAGGACAGGGTGAGCAGTTCTTC. Protein sequence: CASSLGLAGGQGEQFF.

The chain carries TRBV19 and TRBJ2-1; 7 positions agree with TRBD1. CDR3 length equals 13 residues. Germline V gene data show CDR1 as LNHDA and CDR2 as SQIVND (reference sequence). The trim removed 7 bases at V and 7 bases at J, leaving 7 bases unmatched. CDR3 sequence (DNA): TGTGCCAGTACCCAGACAGGGTGGAATGAGCAGTTCTTC. Translated, it gives CASTQTGWNEQFF.

This clone came up once. Other DNA sequences in this specimen translate into the identical CDR3. The chain couples TRBV28 to TRBJ1-2, with unresolved D. Germline loops: CDR1 MDHEN, CDR2 SYDVKM. Trimming left V 5 bases short and J 2 bases short, with 3 bases between. The CDR3 totals 11 residues. The DNA of the CDR3 is TGTGCCAGCAGTCGGAACTATGGCTACACCTTC. Translation: CASSRNYGYTF.

There are a few counts of this clone. The gene calls are TRBV5-1 and TRBJ2-1; 16 positions match TRBD2. The CDR3 is 18 residues long. The V gene's germline CDR1 is SGHRS and CDR2 YFSETQ. With V trimmed by 4 bases and J by 5 bases, 9 bases remained unmatched. The CDR3 coding sequence is TGCGCCAGCAGCCCCAGTCCCGGGACTAGCGGGAGGGACAATGAGCAGTTCTTC. Protein product: CASSPSPGTSGRDNEQFF.

This sequence joins TRBV27 and TRBJ1-1, with no clear D. The CDR3 extends over 19 amino acids. Germline V lookup: CDR1 MNHEY, CDR2 SMNVEV (reference sequence). V was clipped by 6 bases and J by 1 base, with 27 bases between them. The CDR3 DNA follows: TGTGCCAGCAGCCGGCGGGTTCTGTTAGTTGGAGGGCAGAACACTGAAGCTTTCTTT. Protein sequence: CASSRRVLLVGGQNTEAFF.

The chain couples TRBV7-2 to TRBJ2-7, with a possible D match to TRBD2 (6 bases). The CDR3 consists of 17 residues. Germline V gene sequence: CDR1 SGHTA, CDR2 FQGNSA. Trimming took off 1 base at V and 2 bases at J, with 18 bases between the two ends. The CDR3 reads CASSLGSGVGSPYEQYF. In DNA, the CDR3 is TGTGCCAGCAGCTTAGGATCGGGGGTAGGCAGCCCCTACGAGCAGTACTTC.

The gene calls are TRBV19 and TRBJ2-1; possible D gene TRBD2, 5 bases. Trimming removed 7 bases from V and 9 bases from J, with 16 bases in between. The CDR3 loop spans 13 amino acids. CDR1 is LNHDA and CDR2 is SQIVND in the germline V gene (reference sequence). The CDR3 DNA sequence: TGTGCCAGTAAAGGCCTAGCTTATCGTGAGCAGTTCTTC. Amino acid sequence: CASKGLAYREQFF. Full variable domain (remainder filled in from reference TRBV19 and TRBJ2-1): DGGITQSPKYLFRKEGQNVTLSCEQNLNHDAMYWYRQDPGQGLRLIYYSQIVNDFQKGDIAEGYSVSREKKESFPLTVTSAQKNPTAFYLCASKGLAYREQFFGPGTRLTVL.

The genes are TRBV6-5 and TRBJ2-1, with 15 bases identical to TRBD2. J lost 8 bases, V lost 0 bases, and 2 bases had no gene match. The CDR3 sequence is 16 residues long. The germline V gene has CDR1 MNHEY and CDR2 SVGAGI. The CDR3 region is CASSYSGLAGGDEQFF. As DNA, the CDR3 is TGTGCCAGCAGTTACTCGGGACTAGCGGGAGGCGATGAGCAGTTCTTC.

This clone occurred a few times. The rearrangement links TRBV5-1 to TRBJ2-1; 8 bases agree with TRBD2. V was pared by 1 base and J by 3 bases, with 6 bases of the junction left unmatched. CDR1 SGHRS and CDR2 YFSETQ come from the germline V gene. CDR3 length: 16 amino acids. CDR3: CASSLSTSGYYNEQFF. DNA for the CDR3: TGCGCCAGCAGCTTGTCAACTAGCGGATACTACAATGAGCAGTTCTTC.

This clone occurred a few times. This chain connects TRBV5-8 to TRBJ2-3; D is uncertain. Germline V CDR1 and CDR2: SGHTS, YDEGEE. The CDR3 runs to 13 residues. The V and J ends lost 5 bases and 0 bases respectively, with 7 bases between them. CDR3 in amino acids: CASRSTSTDTQYF. As DNA, the CDR3 is TGTGCCAGCAGGTCGACTAGCACAGATACGCAGTATTTT. Looking up the rest from reference TRBV5-8 and TRBJ2-3 gives the full variable domain: EAGVTQSPTHLIKTRGQQATLRCSPISGHTSVYWYQQALGLGLQFLLWYDEGEERNRGNFPPRFSGRQFPNYSSELNVNALELEDSALYLCASRSTSTDTQYFGPGTRLTVL.

The chain recombines TRBV6-5 with TRBJ2-1; D gene ambiguous. V was cut by 10 bases and J by 2 bases, with 15 bases left in between. The germline V gene encodes CDR1 MNHEY and CDR2 SVGAGI. The length of the CDR3 is 14 residues. CDR3 loop: CANRRPPTYNEQFF. The CDR3 DNA reads as TGTGCCAACCGGAGACCACCCACCTACAATGAGCAGTTCTTC.

This clone was seen a handful of times. The V gene is TRBV7-8, the J gene TRBJ1-1; D is unresolved. V was trimmed by 9 bases and J by 0 bases, leaving 17 bases between them. The CDR3 loop spans 15 amino acids. Germline V gives CDR1 SGHVS, CDR2 FQNEAQ. The CDR3 protein is CASLRSHGLNTEAFF. DNA of the CDR3: TGTGCCAGTCTTAGGAGTCACGGATTGAACACTGAAGCTTTCTTT.

This clone was seen only a few times. In DNA, the CDR3 is TGTGCCAGCAGCTTAGCAGCGGGAGGGCCGAAATGGGATACGCAGTATTTT. As protein: CASSLAAGGPKWDTQYF. The gene calls are TRBV7-9 and TRBJ2-3, with 10 bases that match TRBD2. The CDR3 spans 17 residues. Germline CDR1 reads SEHNR; CDR2 reads FQNEAQ (reference sequence). The J segment lost 6 bases and the V segment lost 0 bases, leaving 9 bases of the junction unmatched.

The chain couples TRBV5-6 to TRBJ2-5; 7 nucleotides align to TRBD1. Per germline, CDR1 SGHDT and CDR2 YYEEEE. V shed 4 bases, J shed 0 bases, and the junction held 6 bases outside the gene matches. This CDR3 has 15 amino acids. CDR3 protein: CASSGTGDNQETQYF. The CDR3 DNA reads TGTGCCAGCAGCGGCACAGGGGATAACCAAGAGACCCAGTACTTC. The entire variable domain, with the rest obtained from reference TRBV5-6 and TRBJ2-5, is as follows: DAGVTQSPTHLIKTRGQQVTLRCSPKSGHDTVSWYQQALGQGPQFIFQYYEEEERQRGNFPDRFSGHQFPNYSSELNVNALLLGDSALYLCASSGTGDNQETQYFGPGTRLLVL.

In nucleotides, the CDR3 is TGCGCCAGCAGCTTGGCCCAGGGGGCGGACACTGAAGCTTTCTTT. Protein: CASSLAQGADTEAFF. The V and J genes are TRBV5-1 and TRBJ1-1; TRBD1 matches at 8 bases. CDR1 is SGHRS, CDR2 YFSETQ, per germline. Losses at the gene ends were 0 bases for V and 3 bases for J; bases not matched to a gene: 4. This CDR3 region has 15 residues.

This chain connects TRBV11-2 to TRBJ1-5; D remains unclear. Trimming shortened V by 1 base and J by 3 bases, and 4 bases separated the two germline ends. This CDR3 has 13 amino acids. Germline-derived CDR1 and CDR2 are SGHAT and FQNNGV. The CDR3 DNA reads TGTGCCAGCAGCTTAGGGGCCAATCAGCCCCAGCATTTT. Translating gives CASSLGANQPQHF.

V gene TRBV7-2 combines with J gene TRBJ1-5, with no clear D. This CDR3 region has 14 residues. The germline V and J ends were trimmed by 5 bases and 4 bases, with 12 bases remaining between them. Germline lookup yields CDR1 SGHTA and CDR2 FQGNSA. The CDR3 reads CASSQRTGNQPQHF. In nucleotides, the CDR3 is TGTGCCAGCAGCCAGAGGACTGGGAATCAGCCCCAGCATTTT.

A few counts support this clone. The chain couples TRBV7-9 to TRBJ2-3, with D possibly being TRBD1 (5 bases). Per the germline V gene, CDR1 is SEHNR and CDR2 is FQNEAQ (reference sequence). This CDR3 has 16 amino acids. Between the trimmed V and J ends, which lost 6 bases and 0 bases, there was a span of 16 bases. The CDR3 protein is CASRYPAGPSTDTQYF. CDR3 sequence (DNA): TGTGCCAGCAGGTACCCCGCAGGGCCTAGCACAGATACGCAGTATTTT.